This TCR beta chain was found in a study of T-cell memory formation after mild COVID-19 (dated by TCRdb to 2020 to 2022). With regard to the full study: TCR sequence clusters from the two donors were largely donor specific. The cohort was made up of two young adult volunteers, one female and one male, who were previously healthy. In two donors, T-cell clones that expanded and contracted after mild COVID-19 were followed by sequencing TCRalpha and TCRbeta repertoires longitudinally. Results and caveats for the whole study, not just this receptor: Contracting CD4+ clones turned up mainly in the CM and EM memory subsets, whereas EMRA was where CD8+ clones were enriched. The detection of some responding clones in pre-infection memory suggests that pre-existing cross-reactive memory T cells joined the SARS-CoV-2 response. From day 15 to 85, contracting clones showed balanced CD4/CD8 phenotypes, whereas a second wave of clones that expanded from day 15 to 37 leaned towards CD4+. Only a couple of mild cases were covered by the study, and larger cohorts that include severe cases with pre-infection samples were considered necessary. SARS-CoV-2 specificity of the second-wave clones peaking on day 37 was not confirmed.

The germline V gene provides CDR1 MDHEN and CDR2 SYDVKM. Relative to germline, V is 5 bases shorter and J is 9 bases shorter, with 17 bases between their ends. CDR3 length: 14 amino acids, cysteine to phenylalanine. Only CDR3 DNA remains: 42 bases, in frame from the first base. A note on this clonotype: The target of this receptor is not known. Nothing much larger sits one base from this clone, and base qualities are not available.

Ficoll-Paque density gradient centrifugation was used to isolate PBMCs. These reads were obtained on an Illumina NovaSeq 6000. cDNA libraries for TCRalpha and TCRbeta were prepared by 5'RACE using constant-segment primers, with sample barcodes and unique molecular identifiers added. Trizol reagent was used to extract RNA from every sample. Amplification of the libraries took two PCR steps, and the second step added a second sample barcode plus Illumina TruSeq adapters. Sequencing of libraries was performed on an Illumina NovaSeq with 2 x 150 bp paired-end reads. In the authors' own workflow: With migec v1.2.7, reads were demultiplexed and then collapsed into UMI-guided consensus sequences. Using mixcr v2.1.11, UMI consensuses were aligned to TRA and TRB V and J templates and then assembled into clonotypes. Clonotypes were classified as expanded or contracted when called significant by both edgeR and NoisET, with noise models trained on biological replicates. edgeR calls used a false discovery rate-adjusted p below 0.01 and a log2 fold-change threshold of 1. As an exploratory analysis of dynamics, max-normalized trajectories of the 1000 most abundant clonotypes were examined with PCA combined with hierarchical clustering. Separately sequenced CD4+ and CD8+ repertoires were used to assign the CD4 or CD8 phenotype of responding clones. TCRdb applied fastp at Q25 and MiXCR to the public reads, then kept only in-frame beta chains. All rows with the same CDR3 protein become a single entry with the most common DNA and genes. TCRdb assigned the V and J calls; the authors' analysis was not used. This sample comprises approximately 290,000 distinct CDR3 sequences, approximately 15% of them detected only once. Roughly 20% of the sample comes from the top ten.

The origin of this receptor is a man younger than 30 who had mild COVID-19 (a few samples of this study predate the infection). The sample titles of this study are shuffled in the database, so cell type and time point are left out; the donor was told from shared clones. The chain joins TRBV28 to TRBJ2-1; a tentative D match to TRBD2 spans 5 bases. What was sequenced was PBMCs or a T cell subset sorted from them (not recorded which). CDR3 loop: CASSVISALGEQFF. The DNA sequence reads TGTGCCAGCAGTGTGATTAGCGCCTTGGGTGAGCAGTTCTTC.